This record looks at one T cell receptor (beta chain) sequence and its context. What it binds is not known. Measured with immunoSEQ multiplex PCR; TCRdb has only the in-frame clones, and not every one. In the table there are approximately 220,000 clones, 93% of which are singletons. The sample comes from a study of T cell responses to AZD1222 COVID-19 vaccine. The V end lost 4 bases, the J end lost 2 bases, and 12 bases lay between the germline ends. The germline V gene has CDR1 LGHDT and CDR2 YNNKEL (reference sequence). This CDR3 contains 15 residues. Overall study findings and caveats: The study reported that nearly half of spike-specific TCRs target unmutated variant regions. Receipt of two AZD1222 doses was followed by a rise in Spike-specific TCR breadth and depth.

The V and J genes are TRBV3-1 (or the pseudogene TRBV3-2) and TRBJ1-5; D possibly corresponds to TRBD1 (6 bases). Sequenced material: peripheral blood, taken on day 0 of MenACWY control vaccination. This receptor was identified in an adult in good health. The CDR3 coding sequence is TGTGCCAGCAGCCCTAACAGGGCGGGCAATCAGCCCCAGCATTTT. Translated: CASSPNRAGNQPQHF.